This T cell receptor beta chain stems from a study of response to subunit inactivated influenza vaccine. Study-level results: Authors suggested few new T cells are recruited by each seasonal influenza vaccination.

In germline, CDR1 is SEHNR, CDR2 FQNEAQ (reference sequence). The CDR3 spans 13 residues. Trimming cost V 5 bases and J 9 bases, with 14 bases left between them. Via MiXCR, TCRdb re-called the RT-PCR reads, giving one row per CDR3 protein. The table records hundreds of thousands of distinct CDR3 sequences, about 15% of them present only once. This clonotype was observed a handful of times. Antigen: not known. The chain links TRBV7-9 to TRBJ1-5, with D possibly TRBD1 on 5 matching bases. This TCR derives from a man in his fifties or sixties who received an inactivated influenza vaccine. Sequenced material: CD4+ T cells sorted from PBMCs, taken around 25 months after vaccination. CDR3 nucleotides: TGTGCCAGCAGCCCAGGGTCAGGCCGGCCCCAGCATTTT. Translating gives CASSPGSGRPQHF. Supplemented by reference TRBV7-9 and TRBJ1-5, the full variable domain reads DTGVSQNPRHKITKRGQNVTFRCDPISEHNRLYWYRQTLGQGPEFLTYFQNEAQLEKSRLLSDRFSAERPKGSFSTLEIQRTEQGDSAMYLCASSPGSGRPQHFGDGTRLSIL.